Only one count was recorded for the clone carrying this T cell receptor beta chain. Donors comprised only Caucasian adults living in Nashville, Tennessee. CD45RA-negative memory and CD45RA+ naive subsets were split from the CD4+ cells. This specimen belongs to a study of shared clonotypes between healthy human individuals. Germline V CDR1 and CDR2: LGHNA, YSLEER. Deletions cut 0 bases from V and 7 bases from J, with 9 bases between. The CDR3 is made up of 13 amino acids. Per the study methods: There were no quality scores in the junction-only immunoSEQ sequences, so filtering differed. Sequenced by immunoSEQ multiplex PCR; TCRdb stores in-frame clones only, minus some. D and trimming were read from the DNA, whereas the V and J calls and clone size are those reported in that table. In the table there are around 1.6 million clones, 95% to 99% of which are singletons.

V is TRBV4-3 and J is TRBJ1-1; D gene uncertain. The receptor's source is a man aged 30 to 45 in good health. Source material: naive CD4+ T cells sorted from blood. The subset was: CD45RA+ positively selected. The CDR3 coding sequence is TGCGCCAGCAGCCAAGATTGGGCCGGTGAAGCTTTCTTT. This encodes CASSQDWAGEAFF.